This TCR beta chain was captured in a study of cytomegalovirus exposure and HLA in healthy donors. Across the study: Of all 400 or so donors who were genotyped, roughly 81% belonged to the Caucasian-associated ancestry cluster.

The germline V gene encodes CDR1 SGHRS and CDR2 YFSETQ. There are 14 residues in the CDR3. Trimming cost V 4 bases and J 1 base, with 11 bases left between them. PCR primers comprised 60 Vbeta and 13 Jbeta primers. Under the authors' procedure: Later work found 65 million to 85 million unique TCR beta chains, with about 10 million shared. Method: immunoSEQ multiplex PCR; TCRdb's copy keeps in-frame clones and lacks some. V and J calls and clone size are copied from that table; D and trimming were computed from the DNA. The sample lists 95,000 to 150,000 clones, roughly four fifths occurring once. Study-level findings and limits: Per a prior analysis, the majority of TCR beta V segments were productive roughly 87% or roughly 30% of the time.

This clone showed up just a few times. Its antigen is not identified. The sample comprised PBMCs. The V and J genes are TRBV5-1 and TRBJ1-1; tentatively, D is TRBD1 (5 bases). This clonotype originated in a woman aged 40 to 50 in good health and CMV-seropositive. The CDR3 DNA is TGCGCCAGCAGCCCGGACACCAGGAACACTGAAGCTTTCTTT. It is translated as CASSPDTRNTEAFF.